This TCR beta chain was identified during a study of CD4 T cells in relation to SARS-CoV-2 and coronaviruses. Concerning this clone itself: Its specificity is not known.

The unexposed donors gave CD4+ T cells in about 2011-2018, prior to COVID-19. Isolation of CD4+ T cells took place after about eleven days in culture. CDR3 length: 13 residues. From germline, CDR1 is LNHDA and CDR2 SQIVND (reference sequence). V lost 0 bases, J lost 6 bases, and 9 bases lay in between. Repertoires were generated with immunoSEQ multiplex PCR, while TCRdb's copy carries only in-frame clones and drops some. The data contain more than 20,000 clones, about 80% of them singletons. The receptor comes from a human donor in good health. The rearrangement links TRBV19 to TRBJ2-7; D perhaps matches TRBD1 (6 bases). Source material: CD4+ T cells from PBMCs, cultured in vitro. For the CDR3, the DNA is TGTGCCAGTAGTATAGACCAGGGGACCGAGCAGTACTTC. Protein product: CASSIDQGTEQYF.